This TCR beta chain was captured by sequencing in a study of shared clonotypes between healthy human individuals. The overall study: Used for every donor were three CD4 naive, three CD4 memory, two CD8 naive and one CD8 memory plate.

It was around 220 ng DNA, tens of thousands of T cell genomes, that sorted-subset replicate PCRs used. Only in-frame clones appear in the TCRdb table, and some are missing; sequencing was by immunoSEQ multiplex PCR. The sample consists of hundreds of thousands of clones, approximately 79% of them appearing once. There are 14 residues in the CDR3. Trimming took 6 bases from V and 5 from J, leaving 17 bases between them. Germline loops: CDR1 SGHVS, CDR2 FQNEAQ. With respect to this clone: Its antigen is not known.

The study, taken as a whole, reports: Generally, naive subsets (rather than memory subsets) showed larger estimated richness.

Participating donors were healthy, HIV-negative adults free of recent acute infections or vaccinations. Input material: memory CD4+ T cells sorted from blood. Subset meaning: CD45RA-negative fraction. The chain is built from TRBV7-8 and TRBJ2-7, with a tentative D call TRBD2 (5 bases). This TCR was sampled from a woman aged 25-40 years in good health. CDR3 sequence: CASRTRTATDEQYF. For the CDR3, the DNA is TGTGCCAGCAGAACCCGGACTGCGACGGACGAGCAGTACTTC. The variable domain in full, completed from reference TRBV7-8 and TRBJ2-7, reads GAGVSQSPRYKVAKRGQDVALRCDPISGHVSLFWYQQALGQGPEFLTYFQNEAQLDKSGLPSDRFFAERPEGSVSTLKIQRTQQEDSAVYLCASRTRTATDEQYFGPGTRLTVT.